The T cell receptor beta chain under discussion was sequenced for a study of early T cells in non-severe SARS-CoV-2 infection. Study background: Sequenced material consisted of bulk RNA (from unsorted whole blood), and chains were unpaired.

Each cDNA molecule carried a unique molecular identifier. Using its own MiXCR run on the 5' RACE reads, TCRdb lists one record per CDR3 protein. The sample consists of roughly 92,000 distinct CDR3 sequences, about an eighth of them appearing once. V lost 5 bases and J 6 bases, leaving 23 bases between the germline ends. The CDR3 length is 16 residues. The germline V gene encodes CDR1 DFQATT and CDR2 SNEGSKA (reference sequence). V and J are TRBV20-1 and TRBJ2-1; the D call may be TRBD1 or TRBD2 (5 bases each). The TCR was taken from an adult who was a healthcare worker with PCR-confirmed SARS-CoV-2 infection or an uninfected control (not recorded which). Sample: whole blood, taken at baseline. The CDR3: CSALRTGRQRGNEQFF. In DNA form, the CDR3 reads TGCAGTGCTCTCCGTACGGGGCGGCAGAGAGGCAATGAGCAGTTCTTC.